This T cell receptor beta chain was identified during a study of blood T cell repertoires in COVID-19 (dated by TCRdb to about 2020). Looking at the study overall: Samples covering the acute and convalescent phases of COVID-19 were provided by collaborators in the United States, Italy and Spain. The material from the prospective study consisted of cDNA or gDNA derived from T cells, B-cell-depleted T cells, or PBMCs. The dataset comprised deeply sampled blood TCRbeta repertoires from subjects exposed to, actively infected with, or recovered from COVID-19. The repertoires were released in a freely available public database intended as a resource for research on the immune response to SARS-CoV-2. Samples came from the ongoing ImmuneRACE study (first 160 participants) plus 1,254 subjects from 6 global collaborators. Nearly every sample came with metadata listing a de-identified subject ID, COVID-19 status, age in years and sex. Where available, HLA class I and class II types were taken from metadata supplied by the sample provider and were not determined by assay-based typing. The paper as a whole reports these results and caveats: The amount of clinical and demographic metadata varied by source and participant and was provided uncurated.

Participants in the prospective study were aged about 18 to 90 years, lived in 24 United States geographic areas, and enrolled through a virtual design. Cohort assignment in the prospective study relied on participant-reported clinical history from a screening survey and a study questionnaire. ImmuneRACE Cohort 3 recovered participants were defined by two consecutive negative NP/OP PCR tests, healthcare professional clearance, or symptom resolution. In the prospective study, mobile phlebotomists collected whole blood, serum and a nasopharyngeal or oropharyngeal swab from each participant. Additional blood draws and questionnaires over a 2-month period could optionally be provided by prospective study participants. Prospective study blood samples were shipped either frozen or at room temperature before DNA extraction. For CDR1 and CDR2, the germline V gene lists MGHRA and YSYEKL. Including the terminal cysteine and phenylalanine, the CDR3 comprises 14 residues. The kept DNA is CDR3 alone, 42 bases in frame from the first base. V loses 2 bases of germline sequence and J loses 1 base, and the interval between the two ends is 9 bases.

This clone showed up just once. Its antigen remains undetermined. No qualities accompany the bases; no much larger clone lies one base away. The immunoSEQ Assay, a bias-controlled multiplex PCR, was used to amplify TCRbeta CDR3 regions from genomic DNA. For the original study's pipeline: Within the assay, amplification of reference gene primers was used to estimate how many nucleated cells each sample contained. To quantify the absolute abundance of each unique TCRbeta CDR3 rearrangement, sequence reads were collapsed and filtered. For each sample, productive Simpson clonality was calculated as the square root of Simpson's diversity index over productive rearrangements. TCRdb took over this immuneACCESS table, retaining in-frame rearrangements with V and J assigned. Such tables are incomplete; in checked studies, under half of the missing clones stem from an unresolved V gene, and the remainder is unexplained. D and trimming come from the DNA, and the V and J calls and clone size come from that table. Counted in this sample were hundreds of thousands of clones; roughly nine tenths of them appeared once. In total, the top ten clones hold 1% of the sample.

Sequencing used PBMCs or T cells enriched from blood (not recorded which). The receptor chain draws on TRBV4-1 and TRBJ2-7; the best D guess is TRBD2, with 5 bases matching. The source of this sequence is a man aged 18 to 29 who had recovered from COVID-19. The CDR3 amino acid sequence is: CASSQTGISYEQYF. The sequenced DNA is TGCGCCAGCAGCCAAACCGGGATTTCCTACGAGCAGTACTTC.